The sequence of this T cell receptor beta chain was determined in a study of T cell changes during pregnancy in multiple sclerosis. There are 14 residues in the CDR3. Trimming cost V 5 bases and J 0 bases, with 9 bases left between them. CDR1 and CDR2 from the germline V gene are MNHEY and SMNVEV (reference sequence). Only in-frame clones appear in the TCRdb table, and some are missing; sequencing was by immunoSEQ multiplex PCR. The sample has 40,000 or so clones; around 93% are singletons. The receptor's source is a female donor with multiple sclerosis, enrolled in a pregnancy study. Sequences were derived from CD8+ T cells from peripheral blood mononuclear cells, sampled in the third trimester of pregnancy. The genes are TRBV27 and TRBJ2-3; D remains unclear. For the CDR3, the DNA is TGTGCCAGCAGTACGCAGGATAGCACAGATACGCAGTATTTT. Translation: CASSTQDSTDTQYF.